Sequencing of this TCR beta chain was carried out in a study of cytomegalovirus exposure and HLA in healthy donors. This clone has only a few counts. Its target is unknown. The PCR contained 60 Vbeta and 13 Jbeta primers. Sequenced by immunoSEQ multiplex PCR; TCRdb stores in-frame clones only, minus some. The top ten hold about 3.8% of the sample, which has approximately 190,000 clones, roughly 80% seen once. General observations from the study: Confirmation in vitro established that a few CMV-associated chains were specific for CMV antigens. Looking again later, the authors saw that most CMV-associated TCR beta chains seemed HLA-restricted.

Looked up from germline, CDR1 is MNHNS and CDR2 is SASEGT. The CDR3 runs 15 residues. Unmatched junction bases numbered 5, after V lost 4 bases and J lost 1 base. The material sequenced was PBMCs. The receptor was isolated from a man aged 45-65 years in good health and CMV-seronegative. V gene TRBV6-1 combines with J gene TRBJ2-3; 7 nucleotides agree with TRBD2. In DNA, the CDR3 is TGTGCCAGCAGTGTGGTGGGGGGGGGCACAGATACGCAGTATTTT. Translated: CASSVVGGGTDTQYF.